This entry features one TCR beta chain sequence. This CDR3 is built from 19 residues. V lost 0 bases to trimming and J lost 0 bases; unmatched junction nucleotides: 9. Germline V CDR1 and CDR2: SGHNT, YYREEE (reference sequence). The sample is drawn from a study of blood T cell repertoires in COVID-19. TCRdb's table, derived via immunoSEQ multiplex PCR, lists solely in-frame clones and lacks some. Counted here are some 85,000 clones, just under 80% occurring once; the ten biggest clones make up 6.3%. The chain couples TRBV5-4 to TRBJ2-6; 7 bases match TRBD1. The clonotype comes from a man aged 65 to 85 with COVID-19, enrolled during active disease. Sequenced: peripheral blood. For the CDR3, the DNA is TGTGCCAGCAGCTTGGCCGGCGTCAGGGGGATCTCTGGGGCCAACGTCCTGACTTTC. It yields the protein CASSLAGVRGISGANVLTF.